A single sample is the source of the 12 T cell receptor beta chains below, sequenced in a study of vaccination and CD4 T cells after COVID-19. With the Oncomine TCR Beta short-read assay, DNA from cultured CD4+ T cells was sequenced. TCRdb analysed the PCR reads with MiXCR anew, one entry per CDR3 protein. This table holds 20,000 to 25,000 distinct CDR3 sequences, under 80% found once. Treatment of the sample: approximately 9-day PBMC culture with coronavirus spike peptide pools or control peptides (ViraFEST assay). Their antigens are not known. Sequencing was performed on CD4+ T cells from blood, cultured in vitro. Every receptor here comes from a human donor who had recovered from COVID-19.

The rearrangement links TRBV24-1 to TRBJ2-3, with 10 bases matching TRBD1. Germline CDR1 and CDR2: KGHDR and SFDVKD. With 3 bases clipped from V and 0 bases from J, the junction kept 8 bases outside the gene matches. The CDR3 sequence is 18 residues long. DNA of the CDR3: TGTGCCACCAGTGATCCACCGGGACAGGGGCGAAGCACAGATACGCAGTATTTT. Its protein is CATSDPPGQGRSTDTQYF.

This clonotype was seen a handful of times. The CDR3 here is CATSESGLANYGYTF. The CDR3, as DNA: TGTGCCACCAGTGAGAGCGGCTTAGCTAACTATGGCTACACCTTC. This chain joins TRBV24-1 and TRBJ1-2; D gene uncertain. Trimming shortened V by 4 bases and J by 0 bases, and 11 bases separated the two germline ends. CDR3 length: 15 amino acids. Germline V gives CDR1 KGHDR, CDR2 SFDVKD.

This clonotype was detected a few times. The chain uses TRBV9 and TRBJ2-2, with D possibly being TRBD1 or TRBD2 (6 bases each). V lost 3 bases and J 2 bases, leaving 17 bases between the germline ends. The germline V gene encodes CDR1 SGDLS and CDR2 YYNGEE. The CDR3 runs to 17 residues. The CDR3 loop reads CASSAPRTGGNTGELFF. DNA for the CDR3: TGTGCCAGCAGCGCCCCACGGACCGGGGGCAACACCGGGGAGCTGTTTTTT.

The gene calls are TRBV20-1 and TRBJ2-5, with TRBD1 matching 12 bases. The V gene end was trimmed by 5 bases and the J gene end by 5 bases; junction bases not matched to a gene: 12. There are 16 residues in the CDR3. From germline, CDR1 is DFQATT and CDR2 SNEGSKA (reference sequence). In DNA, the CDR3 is TGCAGTGCTCCGGGGTACGGGACAGGGGGCTCGGAGACCCAGTACTTC. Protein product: CSAPGYGTGGSETQYF.

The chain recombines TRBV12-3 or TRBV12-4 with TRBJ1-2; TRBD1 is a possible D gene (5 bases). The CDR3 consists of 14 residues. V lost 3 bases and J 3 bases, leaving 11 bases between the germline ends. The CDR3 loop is CASSFSAGYYGYTF. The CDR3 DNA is TGTGCCAGCAGTTTTTCCGCAGGGTACTATGGCTACACCTTC.

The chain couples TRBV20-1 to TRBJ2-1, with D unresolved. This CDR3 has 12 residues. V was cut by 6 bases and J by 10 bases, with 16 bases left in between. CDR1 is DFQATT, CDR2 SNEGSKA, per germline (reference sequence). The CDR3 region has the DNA TGCAGTGCCAATAAGGTAGGGCGGGAGCAGTTCTTC. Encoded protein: CSANKVGREQFF.

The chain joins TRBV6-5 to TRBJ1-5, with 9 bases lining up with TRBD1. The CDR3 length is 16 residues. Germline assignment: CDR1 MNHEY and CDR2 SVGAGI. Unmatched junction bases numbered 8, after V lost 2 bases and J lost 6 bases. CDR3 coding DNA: TGTGCCAGCAGTTACCCAAAGGGACAGGGTCCTCAGCCCCAGCATTTT. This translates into CASSYPKGQGPQPQHF.

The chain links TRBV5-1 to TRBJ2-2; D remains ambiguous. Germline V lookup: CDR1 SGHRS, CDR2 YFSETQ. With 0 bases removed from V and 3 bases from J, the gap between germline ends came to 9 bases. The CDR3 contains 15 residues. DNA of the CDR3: TGCGCCAGCAGCTTGGCCCGCTGGGACACCGGGGAGCTGTTTTTT. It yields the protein CASSLARWDTGELFF.

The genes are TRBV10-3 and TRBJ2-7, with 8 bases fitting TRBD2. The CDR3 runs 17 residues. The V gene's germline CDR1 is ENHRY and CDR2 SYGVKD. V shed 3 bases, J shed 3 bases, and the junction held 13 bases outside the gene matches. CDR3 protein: CAISETSLLTSGYEQYF. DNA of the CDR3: TGTGCCATCAGTGAAACCTCGCTTCTAACTAGCGGCTACGAGCAGTACTTC.

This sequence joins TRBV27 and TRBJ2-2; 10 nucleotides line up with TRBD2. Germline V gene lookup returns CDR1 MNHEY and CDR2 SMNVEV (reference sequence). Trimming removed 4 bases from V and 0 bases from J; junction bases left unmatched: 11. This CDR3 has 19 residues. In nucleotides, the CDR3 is TGTGCCAGCAGTTCCAAACTCAGGACTAGCGGATCGAACACCGGGGAGCTGTTTTTT. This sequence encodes CASSSKLRTSGSNTGELFF.

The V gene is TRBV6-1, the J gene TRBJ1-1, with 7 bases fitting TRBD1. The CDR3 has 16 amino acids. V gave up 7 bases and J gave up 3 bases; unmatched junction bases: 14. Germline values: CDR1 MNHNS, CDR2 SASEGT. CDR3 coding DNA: TGTGCCAGCATCCGATCCATTCGACAGGGTGACACTGAAGCTTTCTTT. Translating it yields CASIRSIRQGDTEAFF.

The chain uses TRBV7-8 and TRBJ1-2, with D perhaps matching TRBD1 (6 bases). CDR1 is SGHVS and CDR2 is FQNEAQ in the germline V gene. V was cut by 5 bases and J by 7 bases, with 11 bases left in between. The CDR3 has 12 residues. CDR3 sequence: CASSAGTLGYTF. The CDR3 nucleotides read TGTGCCAGCAGCGCAGGGACACTTGGCTACACCTTC.